These 29 T cell receptor beta chains originate from one sample sequenced in a study of blood T cell repertoires in COVID-19. Generated by immunoSEQ multiplex PCR, the TCRdb table keeps only in-frame clones and is missing some. The sample contains 150,000 to 200,000 clones, roughly 86% of which appear only once. The sequencing input was peripheral blood. Every receptor here comes from an older man with acute or convalescent COVID-19.

The chain recombines TRBV28 with TRBJ1-5; 8 bases are a match to TRBD1. The CDR3 contains 14 residues. The V gene's germline CDR1 is MDHEN and CDR2 SYDVKM. Unmatched junction bases numbered 7, after V lost 5 bases and J lost 7 bases. In DNA form, the CDR3 reads TGTGCCAGCAGTCCCGGACAGGGCTGGCAGCCCCAGCATTTT. This gives the protein CASSPGQGWQPQHF.

V usage is TRBV4-3 and J usage is TRBJ2-3, with TRBD2 matching over 9 bases. The V and J ends lost 4 bases and 4 bases, in that order; junction bases with no gene match: 9. The CDR3 runs 16 residues. The germline V gene encodes CDR1 LGHNA and CDR2 YSLEER. The CDR3, as DNA: TGCGCCAGCAGCCCGAGGAGCGGGGGGATTGCAGATACGCAGTATTTT. As protein: CASSPRSGGIADTQYF.

The gene calls are TRBV25-1 and TRBJ1-3, with 8 bases aligning to TRBD1. CDR3 length: 15 residues. V lost 2 bases, J lost 7 bases, and 7 bases stayed unmatched. Germline V gene lookup returns CDR1 MGHDK and CDR2 SYGVNS. The CDR3, as DNA: TGTGCCAGCAGTGAAACAGGGGGGAGTCGGAACACCATATATTTT. This encodes CASSETGGSRNTIYF.

V usage is TRBV2 and J usage is TRBJ1-2; D not resolved. Trimming removed 1 base at V and 3 bases at J, with 9 bases between. The CDR3 contains 14 residues. Germline V gene lookup returns CDR1 SNHLY and CDR2 FYNNEI. CDR3 in amino acids: CASSEGWLHYGYTF. The CDR3 bases are TGTGCCAGCAGTGAAGGGTGGCTCCACTATGGCTACACCTTC.

The V call is TRBV5-4, the J call TRBJ2-5; D not certain. CDR3 length equals 14 residues. Trimming took 0 bases from V and 4 from J, leaving 10 bases between them. CDR1 and CDR2 from the germline V gene are SGHNT and YYREEE (reference sequence). As DNA, the CDR3 is TGTGCCAGCAGCTTGGGAGGCACCTCAGAGACCCAGTACTTC. Translated, it gives CASSLGGTSETQYF.

The V and J genes are TRBV11-2 and TRBJ2-5; maybe TRBD2 (6 bases). Germline V lookup: CDR1 SGHAT, CDR2 FQNNGV. V was shortened by 4 bases and J by 6 bases, with 15 bases between the two germline ends. This CDR3 spans 14 amino acids. The CDR3 protein is CASSSSTSGQTQYF. The CDR3 coding sequence is TGTGCCAGCAGCTCCAGCACAAGCGGGCAGACCCAGTACTTC.

The V gene is TRBV6-5, the J gene TRBJ2-7, with TRBD1 identical over 7 bases. This CDR3 spans 13 amino acids. CDR1 is MNHEY and CDR2 is SVGAGI in the germline V gene. J was trimmed by 3 bases and V by 5 bases; bases with no gene match: 4. The CDR3 coding sequence is TGTGCCAGCAGTCCAGACAGGGACTACGAGCAGTACTTC. Its protein product is CASSPDRDYEQYF.

The chain employs TRBV5-1 and TRBJ2-7, with 7 nucleotides matching TRBD2. CDR1 is SGHRS, CDR2 YFSETQ, per germline. The CDR3 is made up of 15 amino acids. V lost 4 bases and J lost 0; bases outside the gene matches: 7. This CDR3 is CASSIPGGSSYEQYF. The CDR3 nucleotides read TGCGCCAGCAGCATCCCGGGGGGAAGCTCCTACGAGCAGTACTTC.

This clone was detected a few times. J is TRBJ1-1 and V is TRBV29-1; D is perhaps TRBD1 (6 bases). Germline assignment: CDR1 SQVTM and CDR2 ANQGSEA. The V gene lost 7 bases and the J gene lost 0 bases, with 12 bases spanning the gap. The CDR3 spans 13 residues. The CDR3 DNA is TGCAGCGGTGACAAGGGGGTGAACACTGAAGCTTTCTTT. Its protein product is CSGDKGVNTEAFF.

The chain couples TRBV19 to TRBJ2-7, with 10 bases that match TRBD1. Germline CDR1 is LNHDA and CDR2 is SQIVND (reference sequence). The CDR3 is made up of 15 amino acids. V dropped 4 bases and J dropped 0; count of bases not matched to a gene: 3. CDR3 amino acids: CASSRTGGSSYEQYF. The CDR3 nucleotides read TGTGCCAGTAGTAGGACAGGGGGGAGCTCCTACGAGCAGTACTTC.

The V and J genes are TRBV5-1 and TRBJ1-4; 9 nucleotides agree with TRBD1. This CDR3 has 14 residues. V trimming: 1 base; J trimming: 8 bases; junction bases outside the gene matches: 3. Germline V gives CDR1 SGHRS, CDR2 YFSETQ. CDR3 nucleotide sequence: TGCGCCAGCAGCTTGATGACAGGGGGGGAAAAACTGTTTTTT. Encoded protein: CASSLMTGGEKLFF.

This clone was seen only once. The J gene is TRBJ1-6, the V gene TRBV5-1; D perhaps matches TRBD1 (5 bases). Trimming removed 4 bases at V and 7 bases at J, with 21 bases between. The CDR3 is 17 residues long. CDR1 and CDR2 (germline): SGHRS, YFSETQ. The CDR3 reads CASSLDVQGGGNSPLHF. For the CDR3, the DNA is TGCGCCAGCAGCCTGGACGTGCAGGGCGGGGGGAATTCACCCCTCCACTTT.

The chain is built from TRBV18 and TRBJ1-2; D is uncertain. The V end lost 3 bases, the J end lost 8 bases, and 22 bases lay between the germline ends. Germline V gene lookup returns CDR1 KGHSH and CDR2 LQKENI. The CDR3 sequence is 16 residues long. The CDR3 protein is CASSPPIANPSRGYTF. In DNA form, the CDR3 reads TGTGCCAGCTCACCTCCAATTGCCAACCCATCGCGGGGCTACACCTTC.

The chain is built from TRBV4-1 and TRBJ1-6, with D uncertain. V lost 0 bases and J lost 4, with 13 bases in between. Germline CDR1 is MGHRA and CDR2 is YSYEKL. The CDR3 has 17 residues. The CDR3 protein is CASSQDWRVGYNSPLHF. CDR3 coding DNA: TGCGCCAGCAGCCAAGATTGGAGGGTCGGTTATAATTCACCCCTCCACTTT.

Notes on this clone: Germline and junction disagree at one end, which may indicate a read error. The chain joins TRBV6-2 or TRBV6-3 to TRBJ2-7; D is uncertain. Germline values: CDR1 MNHEY, CDR2 SVGEGT. The CDR3 length is 11 residues. CDR3 residues: CASSHSSEQYF. Here the CDR3 DNA reads TGTGCCAGCAGTCACTCGAGCGAGCAGTACTTC.

This chain uses TRBV12-5 with TRBJ2-5, with 9 bases matching TRBD1. In germline, CDR1 is LGHNT, CDR2 FRNRAP. The length of the CDR3 is 13 residues. With V trimmed by 7 bases and J by 10 bases, 10 bases remained unmatched. In nucleotides, the CDR3 is TGTGCTAGTGCCAAAACAGGGGGCATGGTCCAGTACTTC. Its protein is CASAKTGGMVQYF. Drawing the rest from reference TRBV12-5 and TRBJ2-5, the complete variable domain is DARVTQTPRHKVTEMGQEVTMRCQPILGHNTVFWYRQTMMQGLELLAYFRNRAPLDDSGMPKDRFSAEMPDATLATLKIQPSEPRDSAVYFCASAKTGGMVQYFGPGTRLLVL.

This sequence joins TRBV11-2 and TRBJ1-5; D uncertain. Germline V lookup: CDR1 SGHAT, CDR2 FQNNGV. V lost 5 bases and J lost 1, with 6 bases in between. The CDR3 length is 13 residues. The CDR3 DNA is TGTGCCAGCAGCATACAGAGCAATCAGCCCCAGCATTTT. The encoded protein is CASSIQSNQPQHF.

V usage is TRBV10-3 and J usage is TRBJ2-2; 7 nucleotides line up with TRBD2. Germline assignment: CDR1 ENHRY and CDR2 SYGVKD. V shed 9 bases, J shed 4 bases, and the junction held 8 bases outside the gene matches. This CDR3 has 14 residues. DNA of the CDR3: TGTGCCATTGGGGGGACTACTCGCACCGGGGAGCTGTTTTTT. This translates into CAIGGTTRTGELFF.

This clone occurred a few times. V and J are TRBV10-2 and TRBJ2-1; D call uncertain. Germline V gene sequence: CDR1 WSHSY, CDR2 SAAADI. The V end was cut by 4 bases, the J end by 7 bases, with 8 bases between. CDR3 length equals 12 residues. The CDR3 sequence: CASSGVSNEQFF. CDR3 nucleotide sequence: TGCGCCAGCAGTGGTGTGTCGAATGAGCAGTTCTTC.

The chain is built from TRBV30 and TRBJ2-1; 11 bases are a match to TRBD1. The germline V gene has CDR1 GTSNPN and CDR2 SVGIG (reference sequence). This CDR3 contains 15 residues. The V and J ends lost 3 bases and 3 bases, in that order; junction bases with no gene match: 4. The CDR3 sequence is CAWSRGQGVYNEQFF. In DNA, the CDR3 is TGTGCCTGGAGCAGGGGACAGGGGGTCTACAATGAGCAGTTCTTC. Using reference TRBV30 and TRBJ2-1 for the parts outside the CDR3, the full variable domain is SQTIHQWPATLVQPVGSPLSLECTVEGTSNPNLYWYRQAAGRGLQLLFYSVGIGQISSEVPQNLSASRPQDRQFILSSKKLLLSDSGFYLCAWSRGQGVYNEQFFGPGTRLTVL.

This chain uses TRBV18 with TRBJ2-5, with D possibly TRBD2 on 7 matching bases. The CDR3 runs to 14 residues. Germline loops: CDR1 KGHSH, CDR2 LQKENI. Trimming pared 5 bases from V and 5 bases from J, leaving 15 bases between. DNA for the CDR3: TGTGCCAGCTCAAGGGACGGGGGGCCCGAGACCCAGTACTTC. This codes for CASSRDGGPETQYF.

The rearrangement links TRBV4-3 to TRBJ2-1, with 14 bases that match TRBD2. The CDR3 contains 15 residues. V lost 1 base and J lost 12; bases outside the gene matches: 5. Germline V lookup: CDR1 LGHNA, CDR2 YSLEER. The CDR3 nucleotides are TGCGCCAGCAGCCAAGGAGTGACTAGCGGGGGGGGGCAGTTCTTC. Amino acids: CASSQGVTSGGGQFF.

In this sample, this clone turned up once. CDR3 residues: CSASGASGGLPDTQYF. For the CDR3, the DNA is TGCAGTGCTAGTGGGGCTAGCGGGGGCCTGCCAGATACGCAGTATTTT. The chain carries TRBV20-1 and TRBJ2-3; 10 bases are a match to TRBD2. CDR1 DFQATT and CDR2 SNEGSKA come from the germline V gene (reference sequence). The CDR3 length is 16 residues. V gave up 3 bases and J gave up 4 bases; unmatched junction bases: 10.

The rearrangement joins TRBV30 to TRBJ1-1; maybe TRBD1 (6 bases). V dropped 3 bases and J dropped 0 bases, with 8 bases sitting between them. There are 13 residues in the CDR3. Per germline, CDR1 GTSNPN and CDR2 SVGIG (reference sequence). DNA for the CDR3: TGTGCCTGGAGCACAGGGCTGAACACTGAAGCTTTCTTT. It specifies CAWSTGLNTEAFF. The full variable domain, rest sourced from reference TRBV30 and TRBJ1-1, is SQTIHQWPATLVQPVGSPLSLECTVEGTSNPNLYWYRQAAGRGLQLLFYSVGIGQISSEVPQNLSASRPQDRQFILSSKKLLLSDSGFYLCAWSTGLNTEAFFGQGTRLTVV.

This sequence joins TRBV9 and TRBJ2-3; 9 nucleotides agree with TRBD2. J was trimmed by 6 bases and V by 1 base; bases with no gene match: 12. Germline V gene lookup returns CDR1 SGDLS and CDR2 YYNGEE. CDR3 length: 17 residues. The CDR3 loop is CASSVTGGRGSPDTQYF. As DNA, the CDR3 is TGTGCCAGCAGCGTAACGGGCGGGAGGGGCAGTCCGGATACGCAGTATTTT.

V gene TRBV29-1 combines with J gene TRBJ2-3; maybe TRBD1 (5 bases). Per the germline V gene, CDR1 is SQVTM and CDR2 is ANQGSEA. Trimming cost V 7 bases and J 0 bases, with 17 bases left between them. The CDR3 is 15 amino acids. The CDR3 nucleotides are TGCAGCGCGGAGAGAGTTTACAGGAGCACAGATACGCAGTATTTT. Its translation: CSAERVYRSTDTQYF.

V is TRBV18 and J is TRBJ2-7; TRBD1 is a possible D gene (6 bases). This CDR3 has 13 residues. CDR1 and CDR2 from the germline V gene are KGHSH and LQKENI. The V end was cut by 4 bases, the J end by 0 bases, with 7 bases between. The CDR3, as DNA: TGTGCCAGCTCACGGGACACCTCCTACGAGCAGTACTTC. It translates to CASSRDTSYEQYF.

The chain has TRBV7-2 and TRBJ2-7; D is possibly TRBD1 (5 bases). Trimming left V 6 bases short and J 6 bases short, with 18 bases between. The CDR3 is 14 residues long. CDR1 and CDR2 from the germline V gene are SGHTA and FQGNSA. The CDR3, as DNA: TGTGCCAGCAGGCCAGGGTTCTCACAAGGCGAGCAGTACTTC. This translates into CASRPGFSQGEQYF.

The chain couples TRBV27 to TRBJ2-1, with 8 bases identical to TRBD2. The CDR3 contains 15 residues. The germline gives CDR1 MNHEY, CDR2 SMNVEV (reference sequence). V lost 4 bases, J lost 1 base, and 3 bases stayed unmatched. This CDR3 is CASSSGTSSYNEQFF. The CDR3 nucleotides are TGTGCCAGCAGTTCCGGGACTAGTTCCTACAATGAGCAGTTCTTC.